The source of this T cell receptor (beta chain) is a study of shared clonotypes between healthy human individuals. Study-wide context: The donor group consisted of a couple of women and three men, aged 18 to 49. Study-level points and caveats: Rarefaction revealed incomplete sorted-subset sequencing despite large depth.

Comment on this clone: Its cognate antigen is unknown. This sample includes further DNA sequences coding for the same CDR3.

The authors distributed each subset's genomic DNA evenly over several immunoSEQ plates. Method: immunoSEQ multiplex PCR; TCRdb's copy keeps in-frame clones and lacks some. The sample has about 2.3 million clones, 80% to 95% seen once. The CDR3 extends over 14 amino acids. The V gene end was trimmed by 5 bases and the J gene end by 7 bases; junction bases not matched to a gene: 6. Germline-derived CDR1 and CDR2 are SGHRS and YFSETQ. All donors were healthy HIV-negative adults lacking recent acute infections or vaccinations. This sequence originates from a man aged 18 to 30 in good health. Some clones in this sample may be carry-over from other donors' samples. The sequenced sample was naive CD4+ T cells from PBMCs. The subset was: CD45RA+ positively selected. The gene calls are TRBV5-1 and TRBJ1-4; TRBD1 matches at 9 bases. The CDR3 DNA follows: TGCGCCAGCAGTAGGGACAGGGAGGGTGAAAAACTGTTTTTT. Protein product: CASSRDREGEKLFF.